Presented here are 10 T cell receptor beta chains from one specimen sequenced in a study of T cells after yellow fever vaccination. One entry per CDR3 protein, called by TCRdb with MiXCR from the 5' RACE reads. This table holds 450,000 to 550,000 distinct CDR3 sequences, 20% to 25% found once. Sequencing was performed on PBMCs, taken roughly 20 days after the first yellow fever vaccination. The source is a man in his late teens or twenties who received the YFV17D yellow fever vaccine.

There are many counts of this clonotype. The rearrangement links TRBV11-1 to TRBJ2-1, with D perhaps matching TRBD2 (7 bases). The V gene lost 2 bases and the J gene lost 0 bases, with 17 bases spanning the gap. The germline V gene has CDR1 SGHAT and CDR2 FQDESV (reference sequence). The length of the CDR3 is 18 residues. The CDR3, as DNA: TGTGCCAGCAGCTTAACTCTTGGCGGGGGCACCTCCTACAATGAGCAGTTCTTC. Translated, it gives CASSLTLGGGTSYNEQFF. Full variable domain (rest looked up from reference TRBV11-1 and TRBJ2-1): EAEVAQSPRYKITEKSQAVAFWCDPISGHATLYWYRQILGQGPELLVQFQDESVVDDSQLPKDRFSAERLKGVDSTLKIQPAELGDSAMYLCASSLTLGGGTSYNEQFFGPGTRLTVL.

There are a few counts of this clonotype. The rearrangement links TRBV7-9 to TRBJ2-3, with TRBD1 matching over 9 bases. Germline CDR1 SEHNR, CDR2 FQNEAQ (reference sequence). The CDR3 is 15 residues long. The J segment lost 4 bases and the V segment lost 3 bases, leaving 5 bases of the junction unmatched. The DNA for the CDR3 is TGTGCCAGCAGCTTTCGACAGGGGGGTCCAGATACGCAGTATTTT. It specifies CASSFRQGGPDTQYF.

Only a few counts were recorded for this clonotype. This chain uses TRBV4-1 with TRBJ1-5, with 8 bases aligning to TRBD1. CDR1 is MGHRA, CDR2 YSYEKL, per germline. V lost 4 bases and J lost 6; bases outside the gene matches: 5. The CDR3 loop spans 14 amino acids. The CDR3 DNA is TGCGCCAGCAGCCCGACAGGGGTAGGTCAGCCCCAGCATTTT. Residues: CASSPTGVGQPQHF.

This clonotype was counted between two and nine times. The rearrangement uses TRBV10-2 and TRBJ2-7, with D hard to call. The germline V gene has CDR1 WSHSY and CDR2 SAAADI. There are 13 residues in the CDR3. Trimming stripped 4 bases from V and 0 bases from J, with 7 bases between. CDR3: CASSVVPSYEQYF. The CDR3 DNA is TGCGCCAGCAGTGTGGTGCCCTCCTACGAGCAGTACTTC.

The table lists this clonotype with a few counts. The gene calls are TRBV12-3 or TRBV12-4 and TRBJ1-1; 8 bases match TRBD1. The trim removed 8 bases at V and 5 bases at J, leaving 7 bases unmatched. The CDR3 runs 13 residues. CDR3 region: CASVQGGFTEAFF. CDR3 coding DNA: TGTGCCAGCGTACAGGGGGGATTTACTGAAGCTTTCTTT.

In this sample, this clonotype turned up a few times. This chain's CDR3 is CASSLTGAFTDTQYF. In DNA, the CDR3 is TGTGCCAGCAGCCTCACAGGGGCCTTCACAGATACGCAGTATTTT. The chain employs TRBV7-9 and TRBJ2-3; 7 nucleotides line up with TRBD1. CDR3 length: 15 residues. Germline V lookup: CDR1 SEHNR, CDR2 FQNEAQ (reference sequence). V lost 5 bases, J lost 2 bases, and 7 bases stayed unmatched. Looking up the rest from reference TRBV7-9 and TRBJ2-3 gives the full variable domain: DTGVSQNPRHKITKRGQNVTFRCDPISEHNRLYWYRQTLGQGPEFLTYFQNEAQLEKSRLLSDRFSAERPKGSFSTLEIQRTEQGDSAMYLCASSLTGAFTDTQYFGPGTRLTVL.

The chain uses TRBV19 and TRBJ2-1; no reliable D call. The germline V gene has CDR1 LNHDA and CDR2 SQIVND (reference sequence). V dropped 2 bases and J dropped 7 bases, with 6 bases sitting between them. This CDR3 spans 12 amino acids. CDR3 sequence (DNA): TGTGCCAGTAGTATAAATGCGAATGAGCAGTTCTTC. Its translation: CASSINANEQFF.

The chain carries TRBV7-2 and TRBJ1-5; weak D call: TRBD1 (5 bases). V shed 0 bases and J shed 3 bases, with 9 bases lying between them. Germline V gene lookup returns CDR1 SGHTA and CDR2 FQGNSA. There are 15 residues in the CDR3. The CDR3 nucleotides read TGTGCCAGCAGCTTAGCGCCCGGGGCCAATCAGCCCCAGCATTTT. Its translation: CASSLAPGANQPQHF.

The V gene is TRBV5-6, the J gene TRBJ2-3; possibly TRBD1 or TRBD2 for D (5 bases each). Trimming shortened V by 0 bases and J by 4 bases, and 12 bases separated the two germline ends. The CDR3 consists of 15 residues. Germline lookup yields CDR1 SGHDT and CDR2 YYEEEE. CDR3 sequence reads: CASSLVQGAPDTQYF. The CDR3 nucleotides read TGTGCCAGCAGCTTGGTCCAGGGAGCGCCAGATACGCAGTATTTT. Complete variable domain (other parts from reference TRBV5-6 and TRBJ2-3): DAGVTQSPTHLIKTRGQQVTLRCSPKSGHDTVSWYQQALGQGPQFIFQYYEEEERQRGNFPDRFSGHQFPNYSSELNVNALLLGDSALYLCASSLVQGAPDTQYFGPGTRLTVL.

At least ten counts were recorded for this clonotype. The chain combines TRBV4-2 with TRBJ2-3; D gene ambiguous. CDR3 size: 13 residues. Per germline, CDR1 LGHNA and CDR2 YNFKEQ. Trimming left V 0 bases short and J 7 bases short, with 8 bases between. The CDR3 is CASSQERPYTQYF. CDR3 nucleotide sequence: TGTGCCAGCAGCCAAGAACGTCCCTATACGCAGTATTTT.